The rows below give T cell receptor beta chains drawn from one sample of a study of blood T cell repertoires in COVID-19. The data were produced by immunoSEQ multiplex PCR, yet TCRdb's version contains in-frame clones alone and is incomplete. The sample includes about 200,000 clones, roughly 79% of them seen just once. Sequences were obtained from PBMCs or T cells enriched from blood (not recorded which). The receptor set was obtained from a man aged 40-49 years who had recovered from COVID-19. Each CDR3 is given with its conserved first and last residue. D genes are given only for firm matches. Some rows mark clone size as missing; the rest say once, few, many or name a class of expanded clone.

DNA	CDR3	size	length	V	J	D
TGTGCCAGCAGCTTAGCGGTAGCGGGGGGGCTTAATGAGCAGTTCTTC	CASSLAVAGGLNEQFF	.	16	TRBV7-2	TRBJ2-1	TRBD2
TGTGCCAGCAGTTTAGGGGCAGGGGAATTTAATTCACCCCTCCACTTT	CASSLGAGEFNSPLHF	.	16	TRBV28	TRBJ1-6	.
TGTGCCAGCAGTGCGGAGGGCCTGACAGTTATCTACACCTTC	CASSAEGLTVIYTF	.	14	TRBV2	TRBJ1-2	.
TGTGCCAGCAGCCCCCAGCGGGAGGGTGTTGAGCAGTTCTTC	CASSPQREGVEQFF	.	14	TRBV7-3	TRBJ2-1	TRBD2
TGTGCCAGCAGAACACCCCAGACCCTCGGACAGATGCAGCATTTT	CASRTPQTLGQMQHF	once	15	TRBV28	TRBJ1-5	.
TGTGCCAGCACCAAGAACACTGAAGCTTTCTTT	CASTKNTEAFF	.	11	TRBV28	TRBJ1-1	.
TGTGCCAGCAGTTTTTGGGGAGACAGGAGCCAGTACTTC	CASSFWGDRSQYF	.	13	TRBV28	TRBJ2-7	.
TGTGCCAGCTCACCAGGGACAGTCGGTGAAAAACTGTTTTTT	CASSPGTVGEKLFF	.	14	TRBV18	TRBJ1-4	TRBD1
TGTGCCAGCAGCTCAGCTAGCGGGCTGGAAGATACGCAGTATTTT	CASSSASGLEDTQYF	.	15	TRBV13	TRBJ2-3	TRBD2
TGTGCCAGCAGCCCCAACCAGCGGGGAGCCACAGATACGCAGTATTTT	CASSPNQRGATDTQYF	once	16	TRBV7-3	TRBJ2-3	TRBD2
TGTGCCAGCCGGGACATGCCGGATCAAAAACTGTTTTTT	CASRDMPDQKLFF	few	13	TRBV7-2	TRBJ1-4	.
TGTGCCATCAGTGACCCCACAGGGGGCGGATCGAGCTCCTACAATGAGCAGTTCTTC	CAISDPTGGGSSSYNEQFF	.	19	TRBV10-3	TRBJ2-1	TRBD1
TGCGCCAGTCAGGACAGCCAGAACACTGAAGCTTTCTTT	CASQDSQNTEAFF	.	13	TRBV5-1	TRBJ1-1	.